The rows below give T cell receptor beta chains drawn from one sample of a study of blood T cells in healthy people across ages. TCRdb reprocessed the 5' RACE reads via MiXCR and lists one record per CDR3 protein. Altogether some 1.1 million distinct CDR3 sequences are present, roughly two fifths being singletons, with the ten largest covering around 14%. Sample: blood. The origin of the receptors is a man aged 18 to 35 in good health. Each CDR3 is given with its conserved first and last residue. D genes are given only for firm matches. The size field is filled for only some rows; it gives once, few, many or a size class.

-	TRBV6-2/TRBV6-3	-	TRBJ2-4	CASGRGVAAKNIQYF	TGTGCCAGCGGGAGGGGGGTGGCTGCCAAAAACATTCAGTACTTC
many	TRBV6-5	-	TRBJ2-3	CASSYELGTDTQYF	TGTGCCAGCAGTTACGAGCTCGGCACAGATACGCAGTATTTT
-	TRBV27	-	TRBJ2-7	CASSLTGKAVAEQYF	TGTGCCAGCAGTCTCACAGGGAAGGCGGTGGCCGAGCAGTACTTC
-	TRBV6-2/TRBV6-3	-	TRBJ2-1	CASSYGGGLTYNEQFF	TGTGCCAGCAGTTACGGCGGGGGCCTTACTTACAATGAGCAGTTCTTC
-	TRBV20-1	-	TRBJ1-1	CSAPRWGAGAEAFF	TGCAGTGCTCCCCGGTGGGGGGCGGGAGCTGAAGCTTTCTTT
-	TRBV14	-	TRBJ2-7	CASSQENSDEQYF	TGTGCCAGCAGCCAGGAGAACTCCGACGAGCAGTACTTC
-	TRBV20-1	TRBD2	TRBJ2-2	CSARNGLADNTGELFF	TGCAGTGCTAGAAATGGACTAGCGGATAACACCGGGGAGCTGTTTTTT
-	TRBV19	TRBD1	TRBJ1-5	CASSVQGDHQPQHF	TGTGCCAGTAGTGTACAGGGGGACCATCAGCCCCAGCATTTT
-	TRBV27	-	TRBJ2-3	CASSPGYDTQYF	TGTGCCAGCAGTCCCGGATACGATACGCAGTATTTT
-	TRBV5-5	-	TRBJ2-3	CASSSGLPTDTQYF	TGTGCCAGCAGCTCCGGACTACCCACAGATACGCAGTATTTT
-	TRBV28	-	TRBJ1-5	CASSLMGSLNQPQHF	TGTGCCAGCAGTTTAATGGGGTCTCTAAATCAGCCCCAGCATTTT
few	TRBV6-1	-	TRBJ2-1	CASSAPNEQFF	TGTGCCAGCAGTGCCCCCAATGAGCAGTTCTTC
-	TRBV10-3	-	TRBJ2-1	CAISDRDIYNEQFF	TGTGCCATCAGTGATAGGGACATATACAATGAGCAGTTCTTC
-	TRBV4-2	TRBD1	TRBJ1-2	CASSQEGQTSYGYTF	TGTGCCAGCAGCCAAGAGGGACAGACATCCTATGGCTACACCTTC
-	TRBV2	-	TRBJ1-1	CASGGVGGTEAFF	TGTGCCAGCGGAGGGGTTGGGGGAACTGAAGCTTTCTTT
-	TRBV6-2/TRBV6-3	-	TRBJ1-2	CASSYSAQHNYGYTF	TGTGCCAGCAGTTACTCTGCACAACATAACTATGGCTACACCTTC
-	TRBV7-2	-	TRBJ2-7	CASSSEGASGVYEQYF	TGTGCCAGCAGCTCAGAAGGGGCCTCCGGAGTCTACGAGCAGTACTTC
-	TRBV6-6	-	TRBJ2-3	CASSQTLDTQYF	TGTGCCAGCAGTCAAACGCTAGATACGCAGTATTTT
-	TRBV5-1	-	TRBJ1-4	CASSAGQITNEKLFF	TGCGCCAGCAGCGCCGGACAGATTACTAATGAAAAACTGTTTTTT
few	TRBV20-1	TRBD1	TRBJ1-4	CSARAAGTGGHVANEKLFF	TGCAGTGCTAGAGCTGCGGGGACAGGGGGCCATGTAGCTAATGAAAAACTGTTTTTT
few	TRBV20-1	TRBD1	TRBJ2-1	CSAEPTGGGEQFF	TGCAGTGCTGAACCTACAGGGGGCGGTGAGCAGTTCTTC
few	TRBV7-9	-	TRBJ2-7	CASSQGTADSYEQYF	TGTGCCAGCAGCCAAGGGACGGCAGACTCCTACGAGCAGTACTTC
-	TRBV11-2	TRBD1	TRBJ2-3	CASSLLKTGAPDTQYF	TGTGCCAGCAGCTTGCTTAAGACAGGGGCCCCAGATACGCAGTATTTT
few	TRBV7-2	-	TRBJ2-3	CASSKGGPGTDTQYF	TGTGCCAGCAGCAAAGGGGGGCCTGGCACAGATACGCAGTATTTT
many	TRBV29-1	-	TRBJ2-3	CSAGNSDTQYF	TGCAGCGCGGGGAATTCAGATACGCAGTATTTT
once	TRBV20-1	TRBD2	TRBJ2-7	CSARDRLAGLEQYF	TGCAGTGCTAGAGATCGGCTAGCGGGGCTCGAGCAGTACTTC
-	TRBV29-1	-	TRBJ2-1	CSAQVTGSYNEQFF	TGCAGCGCCCAAGTAACAGGTTCTTACAATGAGCAGTTCTTC
-	TRBV13	-	TRBJ2-7	CASSLTWGSHYNEQYF	TGTGCCAGCAGCCTGACCTGGGGGTCCCACTACAATGAGCAGTACTTC
-	TRBV3-1	-	TRBJ2-7	CASSQEFYEQYF	TGTGCCAGCAGCCAAGAGTTTTATGAGCAGTACTTC
once	TRBV20-1	TRBD2	TRBJ2-7	CSAAVAGGSYEQYF	TGCAGTGCCGCGGTAGCGGGGGGGTCCTACGAGCAGTACTTC
many	TRBV4-3	-	TRBJ2-1	CASSQDASFSYNEQFF	TGCGCCAGCAGCCAAGACGCCTCCTTCTCGTACAATGAGCAGTTCTTC
few	TRBV27	-	TRBJ2-1	CASSAETAYNEQFF	TGTGCCAGCAGCGCGGAGACAGCTTACAATGAGCAGTTCTTC
-	TRBV27	-	TRBJ2-1	CASRPGSPPPTEQFF	TGTGCCAGCAGACCTGGGAGCCCACCGCCAACTGAGCAGTTCTTC
many	TRBV7-2	-	TRBJ2-3	CASSLVSPPADTQYF	TGTGCCAGCAGCTTAGTTAGCCCTCCCGCGGATACGCAGTATTTT
-	TRBV4-2	-	TRBJ1-4	CASSPEGKEGDGRGEKLFF	TGTGCCAGCAGCCCAGAGGGGAAAGAGGGTGACGGGAGGGGTGAAAAACTGTTTTTT
-	TRBV20-1	-	TRBJ2-1	CSARDLGGGQGYNEQFF	TGCAGTGCTAGAGATCTAGGAGGGGGGCAGGGCTACAATGAGCAGTTCTTC
few	TRBV6-2/TRBV6-3	TRBD1	TRBJ2-1	CATRTGGYYNEQFF	TGTGCCACTCGAACAGGGGGCTATTACAATGAGCAGTTCTTC
few	TRBV7-3	-	TRBJ1-2	CASSLNPGGAPYGYTF	TGTGCCAGCAGCTTAAATCCGGGGGGCGCGCCCTATGGCTACACCTTC
-	TRBV5-1	TRBD2	TRBJ2-3	CASSLDLAGGDTQYF	TGCGCCAGCAGCTTGGATCTAGCGGGGGGCGATACGCAGTATTTT
-	TRBV13	-	TRBJ2-7	CASSPQLSSYEQYF	TGTGCCAGCAGCCCCCAACTTAGTTCCTACGAGCAGTACTTC
-	TRBV29-1	-	TRBJ2-1	CSVGRDSRQETQFF	TGCAGCGTGGGGAGGGACAGCCGACAAGAGACCCAGTTCTTC
many	TRBV6-2/TRBV6-3	-	TRBJ2-7	CASSAGSSYEQYF	TGTGCCAGCAGTGCGGGTAGCTCCTACGAGCAGTACTTC
-	TRBV7-2	TRBD1	TRBJ2-1	CASRSRDRQYNEQFF	TGTGCCAGCAGGTCCCGGGACAGGCAGTACAATGAGCAGTTCTTC
few	TRBV29-1	-	TRBJ2-3	CSVEGGQLDTQYF	TGCAGCGTTGAGGGGGGGCAATTAGATACGCAGTATTTT
-	TRBV20-1	-	TRBJ1-1	CSARGQPMNTEAFF	TGCAGTGCTAGAGGGCAGCCGATGAACACTGAAGCTTTCTTT
-	TRBV27	-	TRBJ1-1	CASRVNRRSNTEAFF	TGTGCCAGCAGAGTGAATAGACGGTCGAACACTGAAGCTTTCTTT
-	TRBV20-1	-	TRBJ1-1	CNATSSEGAEAFF	TGCAATGCTACTAGCAGCGAGGGGGCTGAAGCTTTCTTT
few	TRBV2	TRBD2	TRBJ2-3	CASSFLSGSTDTQYF	TGTGCCAGCAGTTTTCTTAGCGGGAGCACAGATACGCAGTATTTT